These 8 T cell receptor beta chains came from one sample sequenced in a study of blood T cell repertoires in COVID-19. Sequencing was performed with immunoSEQ multiplex PCR; in TCRdb, only in-frame clones are kept and a portion is missing. The data hold a few hundred thousand clones, with 70% to 90% observed a single time. The sequencing sample was made of peripheral blood. The origin of the receptors is a woman in her fifties or sixties with active or convalescent COVID-19.

V and J are TRBV19 and TRBJ2-3; no definite D call. V was cut by 3 bases and J by 5 bases, with 6 bases left in between. CDR1 is LNHDA, CDR2 SQIVND, per germline (reference sequence). This CDR3 has 12 residues. The CDR3 coding sequence is TGTGCCAGTAGTATCTACAGAGATACGCAGTATTTT. Protein sequence: CASSIYRDTQYF.

The chain combines TRBV5-4 with TRBJ2-3, with D perhaps matching TRBD2 (5 bases). Trimming left V 4 bases short and J 1 base short, with 16 bases between. CDR3 size: 16 residues. The germline CDR1 and CDR2 sequences are SGHNT and YYREEE (reference sequence). This CDR3 reads CASSASLVSGTDTQYF. The CDR3 DNA sequence: TGTGCCAGCAGCGCCTCACTAGTCTCGGGCACAGATACGCAGTATTTT.

The CDR3, as DNA: TGTGCCAGCAGAAAAGGTGGAGGGACTGAAGCTTTCTTT. Protein: CASRKGGGTEAFF. The chain links TRBV6-5 to TRBJ1-1; no clear D. The ends were cut back, 6 bases at V and 5 bases at J, with 13 bases in the middle. The CDR3 is 13 residues long. Germline V CDR1 and CDR2: MNHEY, SVGAGI.

The chain has TRBV28 and TRBJ1-2; possible D gene TRBD1, 6 bases. CDR1 and CDR2 (germline): MDHEN, SYDVKM. The CDR3 runs 16 residues. V dropped 4 bases and J dropped 1 base, with 16 bases sitting between them. CDR3 coding DNA: TGTGCCAGCAGTTCGCTCTCGGCAGGGGTTAACTATGGCTACACCTTC. This gives the protein CASSSLSAGVNYGYTF.

The chain carries TRBV7-2 and TRBJ2-2; 7 bases are a match to TRBD1. Germline CDR1 reads SGHTA; CDR2 reads FQGNSA. V gave up 5 bases and J gave up 4 bases; unmatched junction bases: 10. CDR3 length equals 16 residues. The CDR3 protein is CASSRGQSLSTGELFF. The CDR3 DNA follows: TGTGCCAGCAGCAGGGGACAGTCTTTGTCCACCGGGGAGCTGTTTTTT.

This clone showed up just a few times. V is TRBV5-4 and J is TRBJ2-3; 11 bases map to TRBD2. Germline assignment: CDR1 SGHNT and CDR2 YYREEE (reference sequence). J was trimmed by 1 base and V by 4 bases; bases with no gene match: 5. This CDR3 is 16 amino acids long. DNA of the CDR3: TGTGCCAGCAGCCGTAAGACTAGCGGGGGCACAGATACGCAGTATTTT. It codes for CASSRKTSGGTDTQYF.

The rearrangement uses TRBV7-9 and TRBJ1-2, with D possibly matching TRBD1 (5 bases). Germline V gene lookup returns CDR1 SEHNR and CDR2 FQNEAQ (reference sequence). This CDR3 region has 15 residues. Deletions cut 4 bases from V and 4 bases from J, with 16 bases between. CDR3 nucleotide sequence: TGTGCCAGCAGCTGGGGCCTCTATGAGAGCTATGGCTACACCTTC. Protein: CASSWGLYESYGYTF.

This clone appeared once. The J gene is TRBJ1-5, the V gene TRBV19; no clear D. Trimming removed 5 bases at V and 4 bases at J, with 9 bases between. CDR3 length: 13 residues. Per germline, CDR1 LNHDA and CDR2 SQIVND (reference sequence). CDR3 sequence reads: CASSDTENQPQHF. In nucleotides, the CDR3 is TGTGCCAGTAGTGATACAGAAAATCAGCCCCAGCATTTT.